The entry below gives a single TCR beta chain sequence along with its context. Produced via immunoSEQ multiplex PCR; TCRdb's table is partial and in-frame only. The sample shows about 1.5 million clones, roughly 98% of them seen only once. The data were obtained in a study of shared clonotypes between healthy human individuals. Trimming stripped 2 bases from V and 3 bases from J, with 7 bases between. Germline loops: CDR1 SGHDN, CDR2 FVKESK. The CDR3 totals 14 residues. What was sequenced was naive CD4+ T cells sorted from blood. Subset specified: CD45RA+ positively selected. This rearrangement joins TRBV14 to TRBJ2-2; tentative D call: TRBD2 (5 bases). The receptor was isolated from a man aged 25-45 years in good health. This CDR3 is CASSQRGYTGELFF. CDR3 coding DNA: TGTGCCAGCAGCCAAAGAGGGTACACCGGGGAGCTGTTTTTT. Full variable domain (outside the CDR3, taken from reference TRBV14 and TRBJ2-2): EAGVTQFPSHSVIEKGQTVTLRCDPISGHDNLYWYRRVMGKEIKFLLHFVKESKQDESGMPNNRFLAERTGGTYSTLKVQPAELEDSGVYFCASSQRGYTGELFFGEGSRLTVL.